A selection of T cell receptor beta chains follows, all from one sample in a study of blood T cell repertoires in COVID-19. The table came from immunoSEQ multiplex PCR; TCRdb's copy has only in-frame clones and leaves some out. Here the sample spans some 400,000 clones, around 90% being singletons. Sequencing was carried out using peripheral blood. The source is a human donor in a cohort sampled during active COVID-19. Both conserved end residues are part of each CDR3. A D gene is named only where the DNA matches it firmly. Size values are once, few and many counts, or a class for expanded clones, and some rows have none.

.	TRBV10-3	TRBJ1-2	.	TGTGCCATCAGTGAGAGTAAGACGGGGGGCTACACCTTC	CAISESKTGGYTF
.	TRBV27	TRBJ2-5	.	TGTGCCAGCTCCTCTGCTAGGTCCCAAGAGACCCAGTACTTC	CASSSARSQETQYF
.	TRBV19	TRBJ2-7	TRBD1	TGTGCCAGTAGTATAAGAGACAGGGGGGCCGAGCAGTACTTC	CASSIRDRGAEQYF
.	TRBV7-3	TRBJ2-2	.	TGTGCCAGCAGCCCTCCGGGGGTGTTCGGGGAGCTGTTTTTT	CASSPPGVFGELFF
.	TRBV6-5	TRBJ2-7	TRBD1	TGTGCCAGCAACCGACAGGGGAACCGGGGCGAGCAGTACTTC	CASNRQGNRGEQYF
once	TRBV5-6	TRBJ1-1	.	TGTGCCAGCAGCTTTTTAACTGAAGCTTTCTTT	CASSFLTEAFF
.	TRBV29-1	TRBJ2-3	.	TGCAGCGCACGGGTCAACGCAGATACGCAGTATTTT	CSARVNADTQYF
.	TRBV29-1	TRBJ2-1	.	TGCAGCGTGAGGGCTTCGTCGGGCAATGAGCAGTTCTTC	CSVRASSGNEQFF
.	TRBV21-1	TRBJ1-2	.	TGTGCCAGCAGCAAGGGCAGGGGGCGTGAGTCGGATGGCTACACCTTC	CASSKGRGRESDGYTF
once	TRBV7-9	TRBJ2-2	TRBD2	TGTGCCAGCAGCTTAAGCGGGGGGCGCACCGGGGAGCTGTTTTTT	CASSLSGGRTGELFF
once	TRBV27	TRBJ1-5	TRBD1	TGTGCCAGCAGTTTGGACAGGGGGAGTCAGCCCCAGCATTTT	CASSLDRGSQPQHF
.	TRBV29-1	TRBJ2-3	TRBD1	TGCAGCGTTGAGGCAGGGGGTACAGATACGCAGTATTTT	CSVEAGGTDTQYF
.	TRBV10-3	TRBJ2-3	TRBD2	TGTGCCATCAGTGGTAGGACTAGCGGGGTAGTCACAGATACGCAGTATTTT	CAISGRTSGVVTDTQYF
.	TRBV5-1	TRBJ2-1	TRBD2	TGCGCCAGCAGCTTGGTTACTAGCGGGGGCCGAGCCTACAATGAGCAGTTCTTC	CASSLVTSGGRAYNEQFF
.	TRBV30	TRBJ2-5	TRBD1	TGTGCCGCCGTCAGACAGGGGGCCGTAACCCTCGGGGAGACCCAGTACTTC	CAAVRQGAVTLGETQYF
.	TRBV3-1/TRBV3-2	TRBJ2-3	.	TGTGCCAGCAGCCAAGATAGGACAGATTCTTTCACAGATACGCAGTATTTT	CASSQDRTDSFTDTQYF
.	TRBV5-1	TRBJ1-2	.	TGCGCCAGCAGCTTGGATGGCAGGGGTGATGGCTACACCTTC	CASSLDGRGDGYTF
.	TRBV15	TRBJ2-7	TRBD2	TGTGCCACCAGCAGAGATCGAGGTAGCGGGAACTCCTACGAGCAGTACTTC	CATSRDRGSGNSYEQYF
.	TRBV28	TRBJ1-2	.	TGTGCCAGCGGCGGGGGACCCGCTGTCTATGGCTACACCTTC	CASGGGPAVYGYTF
.	TRBV19	TRBJ1-1	.	TGTGCCAGTACCCTAGGGGCGAAGAACACTGAAGCTTTCTTT	CASTLGAKNTEAFF
.	TRBV12-3/TRBV12-4	TRBJ2-1	TRBD2	TGTGCCAGCAGCCCAGCGGGGGGTGAGCAGTTCTTC	CASSPAGGEQFF
.	TRBV29-1	TRBJ2-1	TRBD2	TGCAGCGTTGAAACTAGCGGGAGTGGGACCAATGAGCAGTTCTTC	CSVETSGSGTNEQFF
.	TRBV5-6	TRBJ2-3	TRBD2	TGTGCCAGCAGCTTGACTAGCGGGAGTGGCACAGATACGCAGTATTTT	CASSLTSGSGTDTQYF
.	TRBV6-6	TRBJ1-6	.	TGTGCCAGCAGGACAGGAGCTAACTATAATTCACCCCTCCACTTT	CASRTGANYNSPLHF
once	TRBV7-2	TRBJ2-4	TRBD1	TGTGCCAGCAGCACCGGACAGGGAAAAAACATTCAGTACTTC	CASSTGQGKNIQYF
.	TRBV5-4	TRBJ2-3	.	TGTGCCAGCAGCTCCGCGGGGGCCATAGATACGCAGTATTTT	CASSSAGAIDTQYF
.	TRBV7-3	TRBJ2-1	.	TGTGCCAGCAGCTTAGGTACTTCGGGCAATGAGCAGTTCTTC	CASSLGTSGNEQFF
.	TRBV19	TRBJ2-3	.	TGTGCCAGTAGGAATCAGGGGGATACGCAGTATTTT	CASRNQGDTQYF
.	TRBV7-8	TRBJ2-7	.	TGTGCCAGCAGCTTAGCGGAGGGTAAATGGTCCTACGAGCAGTACTTC	CASSLAEGKWSYEQYF
once	TRBV30	TRBJ1-4	.	TGTGCCTGGAGCCGGGGAACAACTAATGAAAAACTGTTTTTT	CAWSRGTTNEKLFF
.	TRBV7-2	TRBJ2-3	.	TGTGCCAGCAGCCGGCCGGGGTCCTCGCAGTATTTT	CASSRPGSSQYF
.	TRBV30	TRBJ1-1	.	TGTGCCTGGAAGGGCTCATCGGGGACTGAAGCTTTCTTT	CAWKGSSGTEAFF
few	TRBV6-2/TRBV6-3	TRBJ1-5	.	TGTGCCAGCAGTCGTCAGGGACTCGGCAATCAGCCCCAGCATTTT	CASSRQGLGNQPQHF
.	TRBV27	TRBJ2-1	TRBD2	TGTGCCAGCAGTTTAGGACTAGCGGGAATAGTGAATGAGCAGTTCTTC	CASSLGLAGIVNEQFF
.	TRBV6-5	TRBJ2-7	.	TGTGCCAGCGGAGACAGCGCCCCTTACGAGCAGTACTTC	CASGDSAPYEQYF
.	TRBV5-6	TRBJ2-3	.	TGTGCCAGTCGCCCGTCTAGCGCCAGCACAGATACGCAGTATTTT	CASRPSSASTDTQYF
.	TRBV27	TRBJ2-2	.	TGTGCCAGCAGTTTAACGGTCACCGGGGAGCTGTTTTTT	CASSLTVTGELFF
.	TRBV6-5	TRBJ2-7	.	TGTGCCAGCATGGGGCAGGCTTCCTCCTACGAGCAGTACTTC	CASMGQASSYEQYF
.	TRBV18	TRBJ1-4	.	TGTGCCAGCTCACCACCGGGGCAGGGGTCTACTAATGAAAAACTGTTTTTT	CASSPPGQGSTNEKLFF
.	TRBV5-5	TRBJ2-7	.	TGTGCCAGCAGCTTGGTTATAGACTCCTACGAGCAGTACTTC	CASSLVIDSYEQYF
.	TRBV7-2	TRBJ2-7	.	TGTGCCAGCAGCCACGCGGGGGAGCAGTACTTC	CASSHAGEQYF
.	TRBV7-3	TRBJ2-6	.	TGTGCCAGCAGCTTAGGTGGACTCGCCAACGTCCTGACTTTC	CASSLGGLANVLTF
.	TRBV28	TRBJ2-3	.	TGTGCCAGCAGCACTCGCCCCAAACGTACAGATACGCAGTATTTT	CASSTRPKRTDTQYF
.	TRBV4-1	TRBJ2-3	TRBD2	TGCGCCAGCAGCCAACGTACCCTGGGACTAGCGGTCACAGATACGCAGTATTTT	CASSQRTLGLAVTDTQYF
.	TRBV30	TRBJ2-3	TRBD2	TGTGCCTGGGGACGCGGGGGGGTAAGCACAGATACGCAGTATTTT	CAWGRGGVSTDTQYF
.	TRBV25-1	TRBJ2-7	TRBD1	TGTGCCAGCAGTGAGGGGACAGGGGGCCCTTACAAGTACTTC	CASSEGTGGPYKYF
many	TRBV12-3/TRBV12-4	TRBJ2-7	TRBD1	TGTGCCAGCAGCCTTGGACAGGGCTACGAGCAGTACTTC	CASSLGQGYEQYF
.	TRBV18	TRBJ2-7	.	TGTGCCAGCTCACCGGGGGCCCTGATGTATGAGCAGTACTTC	CASSPGALMYEQYF
.	TRBV10-3	TRBJ1-1	TRBD1	TGTGCCACCAAGGCAGGGGGGCTGACTGAAGCTTTCTTT	CATKAGGLTEAFF
.	TRBV3-1/TRBV3-2	TRBJ2-3	.	TGTGCCAGCAGCCAGGTCCTTTGGGGGCGAGCAGATACGCAGTATTTT	CASSQVLWGRADTQYF
.	TRBV5-8	TRBJ2-7	TRBD1	TGTGCCAGCAGCGGGACCGGGACAGGGGTCTACGAGCAGTACTTC	CASSGTGTGVYEQYF
.	TRBV29-1	TRBJ2-3	.	TGCACTATTTCGGGGGGCAGCACAGATACGCAGTATTTT	CTISGGSTDTQYF
.	TRBV5-1	TRBJ2-3	.	TGCGCCAGCAGCTTGGAGTCTGGCCGCCCCTCGGGAGATACGCAGTATTTT	CASSLESGRPSGDTQYF
.	TRBV2	TRBJ2-1	.	TGTGCCAGCAGTCAAGACAGGAACGAGCAGTTCTTC	CASSQDRNEQFF
.	TRBV7-2	TRBJ2-7	TRBD1	TGTGCCAGCAGCTTAGCGGGGACAGGGTTGCCCTACGAGCAGTACTTC	CASSLAGTGLPYEQYF